The T cell receptor (beta chain) described here comes from a study of spatial heterogeneity in lung cancer. Time point indicated: sample taken at primary tumor resection. The donors comprised about 65 untreated early-stage non-small cell lung cancer patients. This clonotype was detected many times. A single record per CDR3 protein comes from TCRdb applying MiXCR to the 5' RACE reads. The sample shows around 37,000 distinct CDR3 sequences, under 8.5% of them seen only once. The V end was cut by 10 bases, the J end by 0 bases, with 22 bases between. Germline V CDR1 and CDR2: SGHTA, FQGNSA. The CDR3 runs to 17 residues.

This sequence joins TRBV7-2 and TRBJ2-1, with a possible D match to TRBD1 (5 bases). The material was PBMCs, obtained at surgery. The source of this sequence is a female donor with early-stage non-small cell lung cancer. The CDR3, as DNA: TGTGCCACACACTGGGGCGCGGTTCTCAGCTCCTACAATGAGCAGTTCTTC. It is translated as CATHWGAVLSSYNEQFF.